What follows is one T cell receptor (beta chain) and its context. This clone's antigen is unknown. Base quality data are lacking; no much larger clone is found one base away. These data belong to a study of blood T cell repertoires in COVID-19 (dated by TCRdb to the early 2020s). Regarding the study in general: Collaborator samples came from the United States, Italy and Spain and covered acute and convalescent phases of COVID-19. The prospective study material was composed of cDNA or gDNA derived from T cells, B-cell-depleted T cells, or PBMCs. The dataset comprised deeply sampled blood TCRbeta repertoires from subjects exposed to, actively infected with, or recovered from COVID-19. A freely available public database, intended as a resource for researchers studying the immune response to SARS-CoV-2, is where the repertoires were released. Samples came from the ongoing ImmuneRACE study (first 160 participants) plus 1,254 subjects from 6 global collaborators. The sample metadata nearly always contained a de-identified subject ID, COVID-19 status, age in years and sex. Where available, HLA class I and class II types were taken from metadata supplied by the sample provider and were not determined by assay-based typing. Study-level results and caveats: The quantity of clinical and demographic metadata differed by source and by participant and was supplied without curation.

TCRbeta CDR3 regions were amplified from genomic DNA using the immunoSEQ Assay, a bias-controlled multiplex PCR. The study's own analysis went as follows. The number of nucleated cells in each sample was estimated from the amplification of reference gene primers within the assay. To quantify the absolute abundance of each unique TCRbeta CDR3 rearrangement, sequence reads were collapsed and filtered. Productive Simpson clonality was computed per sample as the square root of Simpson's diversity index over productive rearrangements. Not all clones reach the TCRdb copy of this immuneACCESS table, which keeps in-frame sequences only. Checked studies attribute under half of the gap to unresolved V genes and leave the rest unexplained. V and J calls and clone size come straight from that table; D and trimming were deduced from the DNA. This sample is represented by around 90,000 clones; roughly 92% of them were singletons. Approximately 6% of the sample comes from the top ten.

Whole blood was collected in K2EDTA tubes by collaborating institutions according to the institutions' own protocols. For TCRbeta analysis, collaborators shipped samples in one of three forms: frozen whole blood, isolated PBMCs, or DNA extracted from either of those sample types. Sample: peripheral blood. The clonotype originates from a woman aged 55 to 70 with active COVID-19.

Here the CDR3 is given as CASSLTASTGSYEQYF. In nucleotides, the sequence is TGTGCCAGCAGCTTGACAGCCTCTACCGGATCCTACGAGCAGTACTTC. The chain links TRBV7-3 with TRBJ2-7; the D gene is perhaps TRBD1, on 5 matching bases. V sheds 3 bases and J sheds 1 base, leaving 16 bases between their ends. Including the terminal cysteine and phenylalanine, the CDR3 comprises 16 residues. Only the CDR3 DNA is retained, 48 bases long and in frame from the first base. As encoded in the germline V gene, CDR1 is SGHTA while CDR2 is FQGTGA.